These 6 T cell receptor beta chains were sequenced from one sample in a study of tissue T cells after allogeneic stem cell transplantation. Sequenced by immunoSEQ multiplex PCR; TCRdb stores in-frame clones only, minus some. The sample gives over 45,000 clones, about three quarters of which show up once; approximately 0.55% is in the top ten. Source material: sorted cells pooled from one or two spleens. The receptors here all came from a pool of C57BL/6 mice in good health.

Remarks on this clone: All gene names here are mouse names. The DNA ends 1 residue before the CDR3 does, and the rest of the CDR3 is filled in from the germline J gene. The chain employs TRBV29 and TRBJ1-2, with a possible D match to TRBD1 (6 bases). Germline CDR1 MSHET, CDR2 SYDVDS. CDR3 length equals 13 residues. Trimming took 5 bases from V and 0 from J, leaving 7 bases between them. The CDR3: CASSRTANSDYTF. Incomplete CDR3 DNA: TGTGCTAGCAGTCGGACAGCAAACTCCGACTACACC.

As for this clone: Germline and genes here are mouse. Read sequence stops 1 residue before the CDR3 end, and the germline J gene provides the missing end. This chain joins TRBV13-2 and TRBJ1-6; perhaps TRBD1 as D (5 bases). TRBJ1-6 is classed as an ORF, of uncertain function. This CDR3 has 16 amino acids. The germline gives CDR1 NNHNN, CDR2 SYGAGS (reference sequence). V shed 3 bases and J shed 0 bases, with 10 bases lying between them. Incomplete CDR3 DNA: TGTGCCAGCGGTGGAGGGGCAAATTCCTATAATTCGCCCCTCTAC. Translated: CASGGGANSYNSPLY. The entire CDR3 sequence reads CASGGGANSYNSPLYF.

This clone was seen more than once but under ten times. The listed genes are named as in mouse. The missing CDR3 end, 1 residue past where the read stops, is filled in from the germline J gene. The genes are TRBV2 and TRBJ2-7, with TRBD1 matching over 10 bases. The J segment lost 6 bases and the V segment lost 4 bases, leaving 0 bases of the junction unmatched. There are 12 residues in the CDR3. The germline gives CDR1 LGHNA, CDR2 YSYQKL. Incomplete CDR3 DNA: TGTGCCAGCAGCCGGGACAGGGGTGAACAGTAC. This sequence encodes CASSRDRGEQY. The CDR3 in full is CASSRDRGEQYF.

With respect to this clone: Gene names refer to mouse genes. The CDR3 here is CASGDAGSYYAEQFF. The sequenced part of the CDR3 DNA is TGTGCCAGCGGTGATGCTGGCAGCTACTATGCTGAGCAGTTC. The chain has TRBV13-2 and TRBJ2-1; D remains unclear. The CDR3 end falls 1 residue outside the read, so it is completed with the germline J gene. Looked up from germline, CDR1 is NNHNN and CDR2 is SYGAGS (reference sequence). Trimming left V 0 bases short and J 2 bases short, with 9 bases between. The CDR3 is 15 residues long.

On this clone itself: Gene names and germline match the mouse. The observed sequence ends 1 residue before the CDR3 terminus, with the missing tail filled in from the germline J gene. The chain recombines TRBV4 with TRBJ2-5; D might be TRBD1 (5 bases). Per the germline V gene, CDR1 is LGHDT and CDR2 is YNNKQL (reference sequence). V was shortened by 3 bases and J by 2 bases, with 9 bases between the two germline ends. The length of the CDR3 is 14 residues. The CDR3 loop is CASSYTGSQDTQYF. Incomplete CDR3 DNA: TGTGCCAGCAGCTACACAGGTTCCCAAGACACCCAGTAC. The whole variable domain, filled in from reference TRBV4 and TRBJ2-5, reads ETAVFQTPNYHVTQVGNEVSFNCKQTLGHDTMYWYKQDSKKLLKIMFSYNNKQLIVNETVPRRFSPQSSDKAHLNLRIKSVEPEDSAVYLCASSYTGSQDTQYFGPGTRLLVL.

This clone was seen a single time. Gene names are the mouse ones. The CDR3 end falls 1 residue outside the read, so it is completed with the germline J gene. The V call is TRBV14, the J call TRBJ2-5; D gene unclear. The CDR3 runs to 11 residues. V lost 2 bases and J 6 bases, leaving 4 bases between the germline ends. CDR1 is SGHDT and CDR2 is FRDEAV in the germline V gene. CDR3 DNA (partial): TGTGCCAGCAGTTTAAGGGACACCCAGTAC. Its translation: CASSLRDTQY. Given in full, the CDR3 is CASSLRDTQYF.